The present T cell receptor (beta chain) was sequenced within a study of T cell responses to AZD1222 COVID-19 vaccine. Study information: Investigators merged groups given second doses at roughly 4 or roughly 12 weeks.

Study-level points and caveats: With two AZD1222 doses given, Spike-specific TCR breadth and depth both rose. No day 14 peak samples; only post-peak repertoires were characterized. Clonal diversity was possibly underestimated; the donors were predominantly white British and more often female.

Note on this clone: Its specificity is not known.

This table comes from immunoSEQ multiplex PCR, and its TCRdb copy is limited to in-frame clones, with some not included. The sample contains 120,000 or so clones, about nine tenths of which appear only once. Trimming pared 3 bases from V and 4 bases from J, leaving 13 bases between. The CDR3 consists of 15 residues. From germline, CDR1 is SGHRS and CDR2 YFSETQ. The sample consisted of peripheral blood, taken on day 0 of AZD1222 vaccination. V and J are TRBV5-1 and TRBJ2-2, with a possible D match to TRBD2 (6 bases). This TCR derives from an adult in good health. In nucleotides, the CDR3 is TGCGCCAGCAGCTCCTTGGGAGGTGCCACCGGGGAGCTGTTTTTT. Translating it yields CASSSLGGATGELFF.